These T cell receptor beta chains were read from a single sample in a study of shared clonotypes between healthy human individuals. Produced via immunoSEQ multiplex PCR; TCRdb's table is partial and in-frame only. Of a few million clones listed, about 92% were seen once; the top ten hold about 0.41%. The specimen was naive CD4+ T cells from PBMCs. The source of these receptors is a man younger than 35 in good health. Some clones in this sample may be carry-over from other donors' samples. Each CDR3 is given with its conserved first and last residue. Each record gives: clone size, V gene, D gene, J gene, CDR3 DNA, CDR3 protein. D genes are given only for firm matches. The size field is filled for only some rows; it gives once, few, many or a size class.

>.|TRBV9|.|TRBJ1-1
TGTGCCAGCAGCGTAGGGTGGGGGGCTGAAGCTTTCTTT
CASSVGWGAEAFF
>.|TRBV5-6|.|TRBJ2-7
TGTGCCAGCAGCTGGGTTCCAATTACTAGTTCCTACGAGCAGTACTTC
CASSWVPITSSYEQYF
>.|TRBV5-4|TRBD1|TRBJ2-4
TGTGCCAGCAGCTTGGCTACAGGGGGAATCGGGGACATTCAGTACTTC
CASSLATGGIGDIQYF
>once|TRBV11-2|TRBD1|TRBJ2-2
TGTGCCAGCAGCTTTGACAGGGGGCGGACCGGGGAGCTGTTTTTT
CASSFDRGRTGELFF
>.|TRBV6-5|TRBD1|TRBJ2-3
TGTGCCAGCAGTGGGACAGGGAGCGATACGCAGTATTTT
CASSGTGSDTQYF
>once|TRBV7-9|.|TRBJ1-4
TGTGCCAGCAGCTTATATGGGGAGGGCGGGGAAAAACTGTTTTTT
CASSLYGEGGEKLFF
>.|TRBV6-1|.|TRBJ2-3
TGTGCCAGCAGTGGGCGGGTCTCTCAGGTCACAGATACGCAGTATTTT
CASSGRVSQVTDTQYF
>.|TRBV28|.|TRBJ1-1
TGTGCCAGCAGCCTTCACACAGGGGAAGCTTTCTTT
CASSLHTGEAFF
>.|TRBV5-1|.|TRBJ2-1
TGCGCCAGCAGCCCGGGGTGGGGGACCACGACGCCCAATGAGCAGTTCTTC
CASSPGWGTTTPNEQFF
>.|TRBV19|.|TRBJ2-7
TGTGCCAGTAGTCTCGGACTAACAAGATCCTACGAGCAGTACTTC
CASSLGLTRSYEQYF
>.|TRBV28|.|TRBJ2-7
TGTGCCAGCAGTCTACCCCAGGGATTCGCCTACGAGCAGTACTTC
CASSLPQGFAYEQYF
>.|TRBV18|.|TRBJ2-1
TGTGCCAGCTCACCACCGGGGCGGGAATGGGGTGAGCAGTTCTTC
CASSPPGREWGEQFF
>once|TRBV11-2|.|TRBJ2-7
TGTGCCAGCAGCTTAAATCAAAACGGCGGAACCTACGAGCAGTACTTC
CASSLNQNGGTYEQYF